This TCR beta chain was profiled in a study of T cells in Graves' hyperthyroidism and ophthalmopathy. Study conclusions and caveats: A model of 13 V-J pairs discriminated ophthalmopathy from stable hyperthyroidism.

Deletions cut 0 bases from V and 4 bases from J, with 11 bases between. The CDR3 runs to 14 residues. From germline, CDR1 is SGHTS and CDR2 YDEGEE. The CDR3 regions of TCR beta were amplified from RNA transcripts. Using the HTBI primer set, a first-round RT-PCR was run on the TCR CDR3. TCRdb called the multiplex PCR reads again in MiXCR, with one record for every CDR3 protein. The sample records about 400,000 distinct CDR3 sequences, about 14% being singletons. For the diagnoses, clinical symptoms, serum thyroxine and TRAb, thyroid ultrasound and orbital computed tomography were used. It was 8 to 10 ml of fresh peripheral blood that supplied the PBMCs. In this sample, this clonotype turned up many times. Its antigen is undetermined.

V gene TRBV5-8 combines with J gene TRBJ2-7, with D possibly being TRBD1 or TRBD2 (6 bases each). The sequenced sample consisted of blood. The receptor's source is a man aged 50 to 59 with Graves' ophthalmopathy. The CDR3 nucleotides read TGTGCCAGCAGCTTGGATCCGGGGGCGTACGAGCAGTACTTC. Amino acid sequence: CASSLDPGAYEQYF.